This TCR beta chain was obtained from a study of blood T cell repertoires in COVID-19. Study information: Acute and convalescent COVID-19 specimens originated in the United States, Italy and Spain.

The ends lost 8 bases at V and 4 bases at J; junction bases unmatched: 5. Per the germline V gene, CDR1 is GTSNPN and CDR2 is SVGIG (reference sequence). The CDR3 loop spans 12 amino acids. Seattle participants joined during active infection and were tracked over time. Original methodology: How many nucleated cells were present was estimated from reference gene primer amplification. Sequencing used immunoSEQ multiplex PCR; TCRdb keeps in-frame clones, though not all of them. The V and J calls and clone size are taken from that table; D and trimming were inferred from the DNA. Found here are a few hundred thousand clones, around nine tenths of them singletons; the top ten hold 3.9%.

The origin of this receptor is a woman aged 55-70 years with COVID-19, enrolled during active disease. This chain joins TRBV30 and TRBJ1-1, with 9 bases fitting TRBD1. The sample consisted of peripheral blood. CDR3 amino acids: CATQGAGTEAFF. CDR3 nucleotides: TGTGCCACACAGGGGGCAGGCACTGAAGCTTTCTTT.